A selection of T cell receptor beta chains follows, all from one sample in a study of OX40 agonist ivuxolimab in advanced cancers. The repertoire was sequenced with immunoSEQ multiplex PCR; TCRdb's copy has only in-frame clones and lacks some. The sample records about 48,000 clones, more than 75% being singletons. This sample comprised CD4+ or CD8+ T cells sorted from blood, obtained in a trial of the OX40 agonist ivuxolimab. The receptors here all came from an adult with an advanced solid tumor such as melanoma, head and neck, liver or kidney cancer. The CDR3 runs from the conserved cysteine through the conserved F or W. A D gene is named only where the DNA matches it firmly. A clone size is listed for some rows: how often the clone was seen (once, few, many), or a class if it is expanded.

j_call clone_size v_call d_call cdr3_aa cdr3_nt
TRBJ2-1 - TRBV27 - CASSLSSGGSYNEQFF TGTGCCAGCAGTTTGTCGTCCGGGGGCTCCTACAATGAGCAGTTCTTC
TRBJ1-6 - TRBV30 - CAWSVREVSGASNSPLHF TGTGCCTGGAGTGTACGCGAAGTTTCTGGGGCCTCTAATTCACCCCTCCACTTT
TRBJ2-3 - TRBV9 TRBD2 CASSGTLLAGVAADTQYF TGTGCCAGCAGCGGAACATTACTAGCGGGGGTTGCAGCGGATACGCAGTATTTT
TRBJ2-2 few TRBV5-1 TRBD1 CASSPPGQGNTGELFF TGCGCCAGCAGCCCGCCGGGACAGGGGAACACCGGGGAGCTGTTTTTT
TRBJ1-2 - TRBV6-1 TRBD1 CASSVTGAGYTF TGTGCCAGCAGTGTTACAGGGGCCGGCTACACCTTC
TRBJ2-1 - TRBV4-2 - CASSQNININEQFF TGTGCCAGCAGCCAAAATATCAATATCAATGAGCAGTTCTTC
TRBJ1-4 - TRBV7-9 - CASGGGPTNEKLFF TGTGCCAGCGGCGGGGGGCCAACTAATGAAAAACTGTTTTTT
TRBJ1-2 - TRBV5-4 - CASSHEGEFGWGYTF TGTGCCAGCAGCCACGAGGGTGAGTTCGGTTGGGGCTACACCTTC
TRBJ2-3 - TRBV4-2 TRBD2 CASSQEGGRSTDTQYF TGTGCCAGCAGCCAAGAGGGCGGGAGGAGCACAGATACGCAGTATTTT
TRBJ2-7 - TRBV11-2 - CASSLVTGVSGEQYF TGTGCCAGCAGCTTAGTCACAGGGGTTAGCGGGGAGCAGTACTTC
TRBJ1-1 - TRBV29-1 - CSVEGLNLNTEAFF TGCAGCGTTGAGGGACTGAATCTGAACACTGAAGCTTTCTTT
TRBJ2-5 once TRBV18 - CASSPRGDPGETQYF TGTGCCAGCTCACCAAGGGGCGACCCGGGGGAGACCCAGTACTTC
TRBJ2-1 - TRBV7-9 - CASSRDLYNEQFF TGTGCCAGCAGCCGGGACCTATACAATGAGCAGTTCTTC
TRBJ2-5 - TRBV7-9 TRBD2 CASSPGLAGVYQETQYF TGTGCCAGCAGCCCCGGACTAGCGGGGGTGTACCAAGAGACCCAGTACTTC
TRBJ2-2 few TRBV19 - CASIGRVTGELFF TGTGCCAGTATAGGACGGGTCACCGGGGAGCTGTTTTTT
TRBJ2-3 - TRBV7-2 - CASSLALRADTQYF TGTGCCAGCAGCTTAGCATTGCGCGCAGATACGCAGTATTTT
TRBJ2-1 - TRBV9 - CASSPAGTRASNEQFF TGTGCCAGCAGCCCAGCCGGGACAAGGGCCTCCAATGAGCAGTTCTTC
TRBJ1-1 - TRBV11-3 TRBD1 CASSPGQGNNPKNTEAFF TGTGCCAGCAGCCCGGGACAGGGAAACAATCCGAAGAACACTGAAGCTTTCTTT